Listed below are T cell receptor beta chains from one sample, sequenced in a study of tumor and adjacent non-tumor tissue in lung cancer. TCRdb re-derived calls from the multiplex PCR reads in MiXCR, one entry per CDR3 protein. The top ten clones hold 15% of a sample with approximately 79,000 distinct CDR3 sequences, about three fifths of them seen once. The sequencing sample was made of lung tumor tissue. These receptors all stem from a man aged 65 to 79 with non-small cell lung cancer. Both conserved end residues are part of each CDR3. The D gene is left open where the match is weak. Size is omitted from some rows. Given values are once, few, many or a class for expanded clones.

TRBV12-3/TRBV12-4	TRBJ1-4	-	-	TGTGCCAGCAGTGTAGGACGGACGACTAATGAAAAACTGTCTTTT	CASSVGRTTNEKLSF
TRBV6-1	TRBJ2-6	-	-	TGTACCAGCAGCACCGAGGACAGCTCTGGGGCCAACGTCCTGACTTTC	CTSSTEDSSGANVLTF
TRBV11-2	TRBJ2-5	TRBD1	-	TGTACCACCAGCTGGACCAGGACAGGCCAAGAGACACAGTACTTC	CTTSWTRTGQETQYF
TRBV29-1	TRBJ2-7	TRBD1	-	TGCAGCGTTCCGGGACAGGGGGCTGGGGAGCAGTACTTC	CSVPGQGAGEQYF
TRBV29-1	TRBJ1-1	-	-	TGCAGCATACGGGTGACAGCGTGGGAGAACACTGAAGCTTTCTTT	CSIRVTAWENTEAFF
TRBV20-1	TRBJ2-7	-	-	TGCAGTGTTACCAAGGGTTTTGACGAGCAGTACTTC	CSVTKGFDEQYF
TRBV12-3/TRBV12-4	TRBJ2-5	TRBD2	many	TGTGCCAGCAGCCCGAAGGCGGGGGAAGAGACCCAGTACTTC	CASSPKAGEETQYF
TRBV10-3	TRBJ2-3	-	-	TGTGCCATCAGGGATGACCAGAGGGGAGGTACACGGTATTTT	CAIRDDQRGGTRYF
TRBV20-1	TRBJ1-1	-	-	TGCGGTGCTTGGGAGGGGGGGATGAGGGCTTTCTTT	CGAWEGGMRAFF
TRBV7-9	TRBJ2-1	-	few	TGTGCCAGCAGCTTAACGAACTCCAACTACAATGAGCAGTTCTTC	CASSLTNSNYNEQFF
TRBV11-2	TRBJ1-6	-	-	TGTGTCAGCACCAGGGCCGACGCCCATTCACCCCTCCACTTT	CVSTRADAHSPLHF
TRBV28	TRBJ1-5	-	few	TGTGCCAGCAGTAGCTGGGGGGATCAGCCCCAGCATTTT	CASSSWGDQPQHF
TRBV11-2	TRBJ1-3	TRBD1	-	TGTGCCAGCGGCCCTCTCTGCCAGGGGGCCGGAAACATCATATATTTT	CASGPLCQGAGNIIYF
TRBV11-2	TRBJ1-4	-	large	TGTGCCAGCAGCCCGGGGTCGGGAGTTGGGGAAAAACTGTTTTTT	CASSPGSGVGEKLFF
TRBV2	TRBJ1-5	TRBD1	-	TGTGCCAGCAGGGCCAGGACAGGGACCAATCAGCCCCAGCATTTT	CASRARTGTNQPQHF
TRBV7-8	TRBJ2-1	-	many	TGTGCCAGCAGCTTAGAGGGGCTGAGCTCCTACAATGAGCAGTTCTTC	CASSLEGLSSYNEQFF
TRBV12-1	TRBJ1-1	-	-	TGTGCCAGCAGTTTTACCACAGGGGGCAACTGGGGGGACACTGAAGCTTTCTTT	CASSFTTGGNWGDTEAFF
TRBV6-1	TRBJ2-2	TRBD1	many	TGTGCCAGCAGTGCCCGGGACAGTGATTTCGCCCGCACCGGGGAGCTGTTTTTT	CASSARDSDFARTGELFF
TRBV2	TRBJ1-4	-	-	TGTGCCAGCAGGCACCGGGGCGCAGATGAAAAACTGTTTTTT	CASRHRGADEKLFF
TRBV20-1	TRBJ2-7	TRBD2	-	TGCAGCGCCAGCGATAGCGGGAGGGCGAGGTACGAGCAGTACTTC	CSASDSGRARYEQYF
TRBV4-1	TRBJ2-3	TRBD2	-	TGCGCCAGCGGCCAGCGGGCGAGCGGGAGGGCAGATACGCAGTATTTT	CASGQRASGRADTQYF
TRBV6-1	TRBJ2-2	TRBD2	-	TGTGCCAGCAGTCCTCTATTCGGGGGGAGTCGCAACGGGGAGCTGTTTTTT	CASSPLFGGSRNGELFF
TRBV5-4	TRBJ1-4	-	-	TGTGTCAGCAGCGGTTCTCCGGGCCGAGCGGCTGTAAAACTGTTTTTT	CVSSGSPGRAAVKLFF
TRBV12-3/TRBV12-4	TRBJ1-2	-	many	TGTGCCAGCGAGGGGGTCTCCTATGGCCACACCTTC	CASEGVSYGHTF
TRBV11-2	TRBJ1-1	-	once	TGTGCCTGCAGCAAGACCCAAGGGGGGACTGAAGTTTTCTTT	CACSKTQGGTEVFF
TRBV11-2	TRBJ1-2	-	-	TGTGCCAGCTGCCTCCGACATAACTGTGGCTACACCTTC	CASCLRHNCGYTF
TRBV6-2/TRBV6-3	TRBJ2-3	-	-	TGTGCCAACAGGACCAGGGCCGCCTTGGCCCAGGATACGCAGTATTTT	CANRTRAALAQDTQYF
TRBV6-1	TRBJ2-2	TRBD1	many	TGTGCCAGCAGTGCCCGGGACAGGGGGTCCGGGGAGCTGTTTTTT	CASSARDRGSGELFF
TRBV30	TRBJ2-7	TRBD2	-	TGTACCTGGAGTGTGGGAGGGACGGGCCACGAGCAGTACTTC	CTWSVGGTGHEQYF
TRBV11-2	TRBJ2-7	TRBD1	many	TGTGCCAGCAGCTCACGGACAGGGATGAACGAGCAGTACTTC	CASSSRTGMNEQYF
TRBV29-1	TRBJ1-5	TRBD1	-	TGCAGGGTTGGAGGGACAGGGGGTCAGTCCCAGCATTTT	CRVGGTGGQSQHF
TRBV7-9	TRBJ1-1	TRBD1	-	TGTGCCAGCAGCCAAGACAGGGTAGGCACTGAAGCTTTCTTT	CASSQDRVGTEAFF
TRBV28	TRBJ2-7	-	-	TGTGCCAGCATTTTCTCCACCTACGAGCAATACTTC	CASIFSTYEQYF